This TCR beta chain stems from a study of blood T cell repertoires in COVID-19. Study overall: COVID-19 samples collected from the United States, Italy and Spain covered acute and convalescent phases.

Source study methods: Amplification with reference gene primers provided the estimates of nucleated cell counts. Clones were read by immunoSEQ multiplex PCR, and TCRdb kept only the in-frame ones, dropping some. V, J and clone size reflect that table, while D and trimming were determined from the DNA. In the table there are 120,000 or so clones, 82% of which are singletons. Germline V CDR1 and CDR2: SGHTA, FQGNSA. The V and J ends lost 5 bases and 4 bases, in that order; junction bases with no gene match: 7. The CDR3 runs 14 residues. The J gene is TRBJ2-5, the V gene TRBV7-2; 7 bases are a match to TRBD1. The sequencing sample was made of peripheral blood. This TCR derives from a woman in her 70s with acute or convalescent COVID-19. The chain's CDR3 is CASSPGQSRETQYF. Here the CDR3 DNA reads TGTGCCAGCAGCCCGGGACAGTCAAGAGAGACCCAGTACTTC.